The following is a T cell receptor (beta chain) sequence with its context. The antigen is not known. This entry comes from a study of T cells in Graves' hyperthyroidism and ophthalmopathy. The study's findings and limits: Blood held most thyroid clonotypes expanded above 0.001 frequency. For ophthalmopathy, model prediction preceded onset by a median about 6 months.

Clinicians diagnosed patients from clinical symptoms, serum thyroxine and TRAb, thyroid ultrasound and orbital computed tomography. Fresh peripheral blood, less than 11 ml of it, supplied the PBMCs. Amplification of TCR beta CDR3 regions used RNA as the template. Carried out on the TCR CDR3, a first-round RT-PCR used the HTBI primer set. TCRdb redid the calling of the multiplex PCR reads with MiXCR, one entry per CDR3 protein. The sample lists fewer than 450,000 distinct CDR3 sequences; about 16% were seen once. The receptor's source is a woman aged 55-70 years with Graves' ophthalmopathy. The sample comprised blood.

In DNA form, the CDR3 reads TGTGCCACCAGCAGATGGGACAGGGCCTGGGATCAGCCCCAGCATTTT. As protein: CATSRWDRAWDQPQHF. The chain links TRBV15 to TRBJ1-5; 9 bases fit TRBD1. The CDR3 has 16 amino acids. Germline V gene sequence: CDR1 LNHNV, CDR2 YYDKDF (reference sequence). J was trimmed by 5 bases and V by 2 bases; bases with no gene match: 7. The entire variable domain, with the rest obtained from reference TRBV15 and TRBJ1-5, is as follows: DAMVIQNPRYQVTQFGKPVTLSCSQTLNHNVMYWYQQKSSQAPKLLFHYYDKDFNNEADTPDNFQSRRPNTSFCFLDIRSPGLGDTAMYLCATSRWDRAWDQPQHFGDGTRLSIL.